This T cell receptor beta chain originates from a study of Tregs in tolerant kidney transplant recipients (dated by TCRdb to the late 2010s). Concerning the study at large: The study applied TCRbeta sequencing to find donor-specific regulatory T cells before combined kidney and bone marrow transplantation and then followed those same cells after transplant. TCRbeta repertoire sequencing was used in a few healthy controls to compare several methods for expanding Tregs specific for an allogeneic donor. Broader findings and caveats from the paper: Biological reproducibility was not directly assessed, although technical replication error appeared to be minimal. The most biologically relevant and donor-specific TCRbeta repertoire appeared to be identified by expanding Tregs with activated donor B cells. Because only a small number of patients were included, the study had limitations, and the results will need to be validated in larger populations as well as under other immunosuppression protocols.

Unstimulated Tregs (CD4+CD25+CD127-), CD4+ non-Tregs (CD4+CD25-), CD4 and CD8 cells were FACS-sorted from thawed PBMCs. Blood from healthy controls was obtained either from healthy volunteers or as purchased buffy coats. Healthy control blood was processed to PBMCs with a Ficoll density gradient and then cryopreserved, whereas patient PBMCs were collected both before and after transplant. Genomic DNA was extracted from sorted cells with the QIAGEN DNeasy Blood and Tissue Kit for TCRbeta CDR3 sequencing. High-throughput TCRbeta CDR3 sequencing, including PCR amplification with bias correction and internal controls, was performed commercially through immunoSEQ. On the study's bioinformatics: A unique productive TCRbeta sequence was defined by the CDR3 nucleotide sequence when primers matched, and otherwise by the CDR3 amino acid sequence together with the Vbeta and Jbeta genes. Sorting error was corrected by removing sequences shared between sorted populations at a frequency ratio of 2:1 or less, and the remaining shared sequences were assigned to the higher population. A sequence counted as donor-reactive if, in CFSE-low cells, the sequence had a frequency of at least 0.01% and was expanded at least 5-fold compared with unstimulated cells. Repertoire divergence was quantified by Jensen-Shannon divergence calculated from the top 100 TCRbeta sequences ranked by frequency. For any sample with multiple sequencing runs, sorting error was corrected in each run separately before the runs were pooled. TCRdb's version of the immuneACCESS table is confined to in-frame rearrangements and falls short of the full clone set. An unresolved V gene accounts for under half of the shortfall where checked; the remainder is of unknown origin. V, J and clone size are those of that table, while D and trimming were read from the DNA. The sample contains roughly 250,000 clones, more than 65% of them found a single time. About 0.64% of the sample comes from the top ten.

The junction carries 14 bases between V and J, which are trimmed by 0 bases and 1 base respectively. The CDR3 sequence holds 17 residues, the cysteine and phenylalanine included. Only CDR3 DNA is held: 51 bases, read in frame from base 1. CDR1 SGHDN and CDR2 FVKESK were looked up in the germline V gene. Turning to this clone: The antigen it binds to is not known. Qualities for individual bases were not recorded, and no much larger clone is one base off.

The rearranged chain carries TRBV14 and TRBJ2-3; too little of a D gene remains to name it. The sequence was collected from a human donor in good health. What was sequenced was CD4+ T cells from blood. The CDR3 region: CASSQDRLILGTDTQYF. The sequenced DNA is TGTGCCAGCAGCCAAGATCGTTTAATCCTAGGCACAGATACGCAGTATTTT. Reference TRBV14 and TRBJ2-3 genes cover what lies past the CDR3, so the full variable domain is EAGVTQFPSHSVIEKGQTVTLRCDPISGHDNLYWYRRVMGKEIKFLLHFVKESKQDESGMPNNRFLAERTGGTYSTLKVQPAELEDSGVYFCASSQDRLILGTDTQYFGPGTRLTVL.